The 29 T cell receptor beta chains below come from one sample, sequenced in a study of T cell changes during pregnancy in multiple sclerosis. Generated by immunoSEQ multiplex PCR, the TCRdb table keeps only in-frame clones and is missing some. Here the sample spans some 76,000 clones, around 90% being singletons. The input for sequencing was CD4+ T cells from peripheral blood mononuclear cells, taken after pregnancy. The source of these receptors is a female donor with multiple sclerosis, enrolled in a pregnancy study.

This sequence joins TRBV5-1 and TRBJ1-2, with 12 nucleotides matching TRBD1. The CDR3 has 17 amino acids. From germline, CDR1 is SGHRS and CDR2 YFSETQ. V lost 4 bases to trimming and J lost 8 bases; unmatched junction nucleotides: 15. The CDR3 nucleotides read TGCGCCAGCAGCCTGGGACAGGGGGCCGATCTCTCTGGAGGCTACACCTTC. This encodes CASSLGQGADLSGGYTF. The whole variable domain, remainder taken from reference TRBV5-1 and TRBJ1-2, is KAGVTQTPRYLIKTRGQQVTLSCSPISGHRSVSWYQQTPGQGLQFLFEYFSETQRNKGNFPGRFSGRQFSNSRSEMNVSTLELGDSALYLCASSLGQGADLSGGYTFGSGTRLTVV.

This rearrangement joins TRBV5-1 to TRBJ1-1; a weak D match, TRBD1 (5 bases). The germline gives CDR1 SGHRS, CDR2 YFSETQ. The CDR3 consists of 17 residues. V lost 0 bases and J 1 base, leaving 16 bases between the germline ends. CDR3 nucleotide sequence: TGCGCCAGCAGCTTGGGGGGACTGGGGTTTTCGAACACTGAAGCTTTCTTT. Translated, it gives CASSLGGLGFSNTEAFF. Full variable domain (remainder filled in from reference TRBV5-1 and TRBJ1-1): KAGVTQTPRYLIKTRGQQVTLSCSPISGHRSVSWYQQTPGQGLQFLFEYFSETQRNKGNFPGRFSGRQFSNSRSEMNVSTLELGDSALYLCASSLGGLGFSNTEAFFGQGTRLTVV.

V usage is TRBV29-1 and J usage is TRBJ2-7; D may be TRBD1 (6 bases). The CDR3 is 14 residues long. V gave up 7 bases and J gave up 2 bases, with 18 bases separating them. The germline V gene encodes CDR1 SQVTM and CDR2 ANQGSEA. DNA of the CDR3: TGCAGCGCCTTGTCGGGACAAGCAACCTACGAGCAGTACTTC. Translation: CSALSGQATYEQYF.

The CDR3 region has the DNA TGTGCCAGCAGCTTGGGCGGGCCCTCCACCTGGAACACTGAAGCTTTCTTT. Its protein is CASSLGGPSTWNTEAFF. The chain is built from TRBV5-6 and TRBJ1-1; D is uncertain. V was cut by 0 bases and J by 1 base, with 16 bases left in between. Per the germline V gene, CDR1 is SGHDT and CDR2 is YYEEEE. This CDR3 is 17 amino acids long.

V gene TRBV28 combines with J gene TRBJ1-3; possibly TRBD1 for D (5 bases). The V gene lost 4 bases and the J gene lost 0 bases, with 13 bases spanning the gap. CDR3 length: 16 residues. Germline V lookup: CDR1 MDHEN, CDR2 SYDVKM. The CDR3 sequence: CASSSPGEDSGNTIYF. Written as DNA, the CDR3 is TGTGCCAGCAGTTCCCCGGGGGAAGACTCTGGAAACACCATATATTTT.

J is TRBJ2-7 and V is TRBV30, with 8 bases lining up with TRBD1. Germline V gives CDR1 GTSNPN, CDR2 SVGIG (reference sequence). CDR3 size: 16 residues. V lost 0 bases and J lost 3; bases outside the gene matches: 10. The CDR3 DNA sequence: TGTGCCTGGAGTGTAAAGTCGGGGACAGGACACTACGAGCAGTACTTC. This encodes CAWSVKSGTGHYEQYF.

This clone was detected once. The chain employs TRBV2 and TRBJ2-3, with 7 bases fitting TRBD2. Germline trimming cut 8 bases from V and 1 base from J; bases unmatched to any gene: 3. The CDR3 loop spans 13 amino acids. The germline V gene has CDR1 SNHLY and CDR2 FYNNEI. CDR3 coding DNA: TGTGCCAGCGGCCGGGGGGGCACAGATACGCAGTATTTT. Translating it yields CASGRGGTDTQYF.

The CDR3 loop is CASSLGLGTGVLYGYTF. The CDR3 region has the DNA TGTGCCAGCAGCTTGGGCCTGGGGACAGGGGTCCTCTATGGCTACACCTTC. The gene calls are TRBV5-4 and TRBJ1-2; 10 nucleotides align to TRBD1. The V segment lost 0 bases and the J segment 4 bases; nucleotides outside the gene matches: 9. The germline V gene encodes CDR1 SGHNT and CDR2 YYREEE (reference sequence). The CDR3 consists of 17 residues.

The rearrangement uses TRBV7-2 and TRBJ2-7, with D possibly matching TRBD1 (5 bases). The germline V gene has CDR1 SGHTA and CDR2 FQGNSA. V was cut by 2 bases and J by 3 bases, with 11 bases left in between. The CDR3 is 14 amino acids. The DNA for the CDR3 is TGTGCCAGCAGCTTAAATCCGGACAACTACGAGCAGTACTTC. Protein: CASSLNPDNYEQYF.

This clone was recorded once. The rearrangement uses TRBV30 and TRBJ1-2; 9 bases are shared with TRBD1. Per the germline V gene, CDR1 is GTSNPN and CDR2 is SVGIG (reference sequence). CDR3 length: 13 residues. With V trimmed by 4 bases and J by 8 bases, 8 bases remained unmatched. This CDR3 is CAWTRDREYGYTF. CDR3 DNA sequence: TGTGCCTGGACTAGGGACAGGGAGTACGGCTACACCTTC.

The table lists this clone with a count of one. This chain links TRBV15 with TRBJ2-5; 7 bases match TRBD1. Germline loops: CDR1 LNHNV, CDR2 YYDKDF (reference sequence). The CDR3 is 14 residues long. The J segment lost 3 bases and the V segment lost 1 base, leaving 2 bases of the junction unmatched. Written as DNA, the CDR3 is TGTGCCACCAGCAGAGGTGGGACAGAAGAGACCCAGTACTTC. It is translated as CATSRGGTEETQYF.

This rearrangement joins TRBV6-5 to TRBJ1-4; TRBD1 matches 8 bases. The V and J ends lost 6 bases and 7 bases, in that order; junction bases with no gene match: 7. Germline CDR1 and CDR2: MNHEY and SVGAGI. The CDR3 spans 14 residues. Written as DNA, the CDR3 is TGTGCCAGCAGGGCGACAGGGGTGACTGAAAAACTGTTTTTT. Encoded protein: CASRATGVTEKLFF.

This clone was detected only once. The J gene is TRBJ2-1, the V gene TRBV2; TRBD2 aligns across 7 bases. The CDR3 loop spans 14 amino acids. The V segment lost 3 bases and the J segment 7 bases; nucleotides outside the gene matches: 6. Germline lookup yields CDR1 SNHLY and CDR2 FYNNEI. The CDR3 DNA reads TGTGCCAGCAGTGACGGGCTAGCGGAGAATGAGCAGTTCTTC. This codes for CASSDGLAENEQFF.

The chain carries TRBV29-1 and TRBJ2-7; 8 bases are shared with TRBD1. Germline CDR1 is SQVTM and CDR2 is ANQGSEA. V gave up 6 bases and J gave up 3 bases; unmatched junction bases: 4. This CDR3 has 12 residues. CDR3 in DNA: TGCAGCGTGAGGACAGGGAGCTACGAGCAGTACTTC. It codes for CSVRTGSYEQYF.

The CDR3 DNA sequence: TGTGCCAGGGTAAAACTTTTGTCTGGGGCCAACGTCCTGACTTTC. Translating it yields CARVKLLSGANVLTF. The V gene is TRBV7-9, the J gene TRBJ2-6; D gene unclear. This CDR3 has 15 amino acids. V was clipped by 9 bases and J by 1 base, with 13 bases between them. Germline lookup yields CDR1 SEHNR and CDR2 FQNEAQ (reference sequence).

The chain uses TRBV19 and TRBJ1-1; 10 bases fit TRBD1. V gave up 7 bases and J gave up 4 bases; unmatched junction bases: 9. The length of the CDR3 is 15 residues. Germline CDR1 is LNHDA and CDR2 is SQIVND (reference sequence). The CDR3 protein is CASTPPGTGATEAFF. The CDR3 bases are TGTGCCAGTACCCCGCCGGGGACAGGGGCCACTGAAGCTTTCTTT.

CDR3 residues: CASSRYRSSGNTIYF. The CDR3 coding sequence is TGTGCCAGCAGCAGATACAGAAGCTCTGGAAACACCATATATTTT. V is TRBV5-5 and J is TRBJ1-3; D is undetermined. Germline V gives CDR1 SGHKS, CDR2 YYEKEE (reference sequence). V lost 4 bases and J lost 0, with 11 bases in between. The CDR3 consists of 15 residues.

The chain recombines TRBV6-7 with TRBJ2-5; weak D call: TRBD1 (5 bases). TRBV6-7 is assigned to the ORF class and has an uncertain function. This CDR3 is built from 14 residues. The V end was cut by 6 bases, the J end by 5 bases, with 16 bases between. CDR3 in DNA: TGTGCCAGCAGCCAGACAGAACTAAATGAGACCCAGTACTTC. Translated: CASSQTELNETQYF.

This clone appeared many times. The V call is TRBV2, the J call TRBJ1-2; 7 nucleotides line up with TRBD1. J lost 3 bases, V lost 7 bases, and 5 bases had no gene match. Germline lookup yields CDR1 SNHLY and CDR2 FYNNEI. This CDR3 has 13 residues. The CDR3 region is CASTRGRDYGYTF. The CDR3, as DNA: TGTGCCAGCACGAGGGGGCGAGACTATGGCTACACCTTC.

The CDR3 reads CASSSRDRAYNEQFF. The CDR3 bases are TGTGCCAGCAGCTCCCGGGACAGGGCCTACAATGAGCAGTTCTTC. This chain connects TRBV5-4 to TRBJ2-1; 9 bases are shared with TRBD1. CDR1 SGHNT and CDR2 YYREEE come from the germline V gene (reference sequence). The CDR3 has 15 residues. V was pared by 3 bases and J by 2 bases, with 3 bases of the junction left unmatched. The whole variable domain, remainder taken from reference TRBV5-4 and TRBJ2-1, is ETGVTQSPTHLIKTRGQQVTLRCSSQSGHNTVSWYQQALGQGPQFIFQYYREEENGRGNFPPRFSGLQFPNYSSELNVNALELDDSALYLCASSSRDRAYNEQFFGPGTRLTVL.

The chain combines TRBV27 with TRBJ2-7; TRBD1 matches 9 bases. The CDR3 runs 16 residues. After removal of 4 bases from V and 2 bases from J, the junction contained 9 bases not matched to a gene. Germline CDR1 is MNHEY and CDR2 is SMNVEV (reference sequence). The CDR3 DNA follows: TGTGCCAGCAGTTCCGGGACAGGGACAGCCACCTACGAGCAGTACTTC. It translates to CASSSGTGTATYEQYF.

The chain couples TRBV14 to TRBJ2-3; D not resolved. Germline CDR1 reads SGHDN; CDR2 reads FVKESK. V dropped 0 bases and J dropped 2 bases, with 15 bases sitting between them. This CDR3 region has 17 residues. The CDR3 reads CASSQDRSSVHTDTQYF. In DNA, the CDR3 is TGTGCCAGCAGCCAAGATCGGTCCAGCGTCCACACAGATACGCAGTATTTT.

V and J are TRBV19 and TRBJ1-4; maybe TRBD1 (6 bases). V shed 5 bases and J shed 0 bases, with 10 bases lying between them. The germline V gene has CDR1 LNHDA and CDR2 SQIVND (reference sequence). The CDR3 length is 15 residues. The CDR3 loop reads CASSPRTATNEKLFF. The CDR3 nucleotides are TGTGCCAGTAGTCCACGGACAGCAACTAATGAAAAACTGTTTTTT.

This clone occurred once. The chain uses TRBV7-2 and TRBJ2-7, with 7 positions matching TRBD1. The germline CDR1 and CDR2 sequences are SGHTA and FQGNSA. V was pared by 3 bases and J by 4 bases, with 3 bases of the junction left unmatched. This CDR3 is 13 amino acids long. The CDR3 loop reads CASSFTGAYEQYF. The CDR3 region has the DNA TGTGCCAGCAGCTTCACAGGGGCTTACGAGCAGTACTTC.

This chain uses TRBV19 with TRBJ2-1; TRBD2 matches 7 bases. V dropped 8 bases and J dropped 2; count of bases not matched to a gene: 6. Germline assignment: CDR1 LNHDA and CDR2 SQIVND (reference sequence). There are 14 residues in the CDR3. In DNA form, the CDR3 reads TGTGCCAGTGTCGCGGGAGCGCCCTACAATGAGCAGTTCTTC. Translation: CASVAGAPYNEQFF.

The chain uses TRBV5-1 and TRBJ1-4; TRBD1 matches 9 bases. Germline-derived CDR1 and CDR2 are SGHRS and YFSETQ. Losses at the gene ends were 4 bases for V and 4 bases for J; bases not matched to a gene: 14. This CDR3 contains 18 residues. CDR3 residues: CASSPRITRTGDNEKLFF. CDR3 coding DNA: TGCGCCAGCAGCCCTCGAATAACAAGGACAGGGGATAATGAAAAACTGTTTTTT.

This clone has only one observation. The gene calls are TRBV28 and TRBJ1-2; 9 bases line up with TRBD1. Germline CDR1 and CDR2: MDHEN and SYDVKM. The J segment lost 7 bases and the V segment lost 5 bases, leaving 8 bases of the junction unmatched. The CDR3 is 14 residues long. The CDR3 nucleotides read TGTGCCAGCAGTCTCGGACAGGGGTGGGGTGGCTACACCTTC. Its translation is CASSLGQGWGGYTF.

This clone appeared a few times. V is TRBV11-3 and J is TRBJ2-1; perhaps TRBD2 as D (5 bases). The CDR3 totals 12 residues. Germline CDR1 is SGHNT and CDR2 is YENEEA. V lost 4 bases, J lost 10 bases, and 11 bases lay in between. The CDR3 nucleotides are TGTGCCAGCAGCTCTCCGGAGGTCGAGCAGTTCTTC. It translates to CASSSPEVEQFF.

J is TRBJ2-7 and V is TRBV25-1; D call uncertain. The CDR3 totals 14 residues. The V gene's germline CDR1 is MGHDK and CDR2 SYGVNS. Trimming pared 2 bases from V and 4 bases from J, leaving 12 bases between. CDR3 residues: CASSEPGVSYEQYF. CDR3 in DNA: TGTGCCAGCAGTGAACCTGGAGTTAGTTACGAGCAGTACTTC.